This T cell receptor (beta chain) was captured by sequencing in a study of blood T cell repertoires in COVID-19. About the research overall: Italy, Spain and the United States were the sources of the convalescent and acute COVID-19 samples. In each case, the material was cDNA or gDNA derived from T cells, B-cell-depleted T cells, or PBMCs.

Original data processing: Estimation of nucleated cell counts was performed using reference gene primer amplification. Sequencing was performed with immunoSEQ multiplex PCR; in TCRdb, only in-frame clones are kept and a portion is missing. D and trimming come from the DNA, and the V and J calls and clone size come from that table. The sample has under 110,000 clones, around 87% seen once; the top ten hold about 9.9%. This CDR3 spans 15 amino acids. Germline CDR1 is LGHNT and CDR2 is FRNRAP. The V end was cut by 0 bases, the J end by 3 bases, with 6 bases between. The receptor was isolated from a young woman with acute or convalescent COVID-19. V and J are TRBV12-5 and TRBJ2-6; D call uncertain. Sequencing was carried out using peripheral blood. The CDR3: CASGLVRVGANVLTF. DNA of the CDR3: TGTGCTAGTGGTTTGGTACGGGTTGGGGCCAACGTCCTGACTTTC.